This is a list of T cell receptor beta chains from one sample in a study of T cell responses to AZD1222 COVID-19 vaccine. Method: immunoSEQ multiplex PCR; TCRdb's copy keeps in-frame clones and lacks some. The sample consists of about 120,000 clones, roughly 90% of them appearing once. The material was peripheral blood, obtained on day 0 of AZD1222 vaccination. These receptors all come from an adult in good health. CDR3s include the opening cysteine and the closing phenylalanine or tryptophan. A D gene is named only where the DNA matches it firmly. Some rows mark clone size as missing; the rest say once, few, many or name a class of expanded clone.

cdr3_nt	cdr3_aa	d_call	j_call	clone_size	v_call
TGTGCCAGTAGTACCGGGACAGTCTCTGATACGCAGTATTTT	CASSTGTVSDTQYF	TRBD1	TRBJ2-3	.	TRBV19
TGCGCCAGCAGCCCACTACGACAGGGTGACCCCCTCCACTTT	CASSPLRQGDPLHF	TRBD1	TRBJ1-6	.	TRBV4-1
TGTGCTAGTGGTTCCCTCGCGGGGGGACCGAACCTACCCTTCTCCTACGAGCAGTACTTC	CASGSLAGGPNLPFSYEQYF	TRBD2	TRBJ2-7	.	TRBV12-5
TGTGCCAGCAGTACCAGGGGAGTTACCCTCTCAACTAATGAAAAACTGTTTTTT	CASSTRGVTLSTNEKLFF	.	TRBJ1-4	.	TRBV27
TGTGCCAGCAGTCAAGGGGGTAACTACGAGCAGTACTTC	CASSQGGNYEQYF	.	TRBJ2-7	.	TRBV6-1
TGTGCCAGCAGCTTTGCAGGGGGCAATGGCTACACCTTC	CASSFAGGNGYTF	TRBD1	TRBJ1-2	.	TRBV7-9
TGTGCCAGCAGCTTAGGATTTACAGGGAGGAACGAGCAGTACTTC	CASSLGFTGRNEQYF	.	TRBJ2-7	.	TRBV11-2
TGTGCCAGCTCACCAATGACAGGGTATAATTCACCCCTCCACTTT	CASSPMTGYNSPLHF	TRBD1	TRBJ1-6	.	TRBV18
TGTGCCAGCTCACCTACACAGGGCGGGTCCAAAAACATTCAGTACTTC	CASSPTQGGSKNIQYF	.	TRBJ2-4	.	TRBV18
TGTGCCAGCAGCCCCTGGTTGGGGGGCCGTAACACAGATACGCAGTATTTT	CASSPWLGGRNTDTQYF	.	TRBJ2-3	.	TRBV7-3
TGTGCCAGCAGCCCCATAACAGACGGTGAAGCTTTCTTT	CASSPITDGEAFF	.	TRBJ1-1	.	TRBV7-9
TGTGCCAGCAGCCACAGGGGACACACGAACACCGGGGAGCTGTTTTTT	CASSHRGHTNTGELFF	TRBD1	TRBJ2-2	.	TRBV7-9
TGCGCCAGCAGCCCTGAAACGGCAACTAATGAAAAACTGTTTTTT	CASSPETATNEKLFF	.	TRBJ1-4	.	TRBV4-1
TGCGCCAGCAGCCCGGGACCGAACTATGGCTACACCTTC	CASSPGPNYGYTF	.	TRBJ1-2	.	TRBV4-3
TGTGCCACCAGCAGAGATCTGTACACTGAAGCTTTCTTT	CATSRDLYTEAFF	.	TRBJ1-1	.	TRBV15
TGTGCCAGCGGGGGGGAATGGGAATGGGATGAGCAGTTCTTC	CASGGEWEWDEQFF	TRBD2	TRBJ2-1	.	TRBV2
TGTGCCAGCAGTCAACAGGGATTCTACGAGCAGTACTTC	CASSQQGFYEQYF	.	TRBJ2-7	.	TRBV12-3/TRBV12-4
TGTGCCAGCAGCTTCCAGGGGTTCTATGGCTACACCTTC	CASSFQGFYGYTF	.	TRBJ1-2	few	TRBV7-6
TGTGCCAGCAGCCAAGGACAGGGGTTTCACGAGCAGTACTTC	CASSQGQGFHEQYF	TRBD1	TRBJ2-7	.	TRBV3-1/TRBV3-2
TGTGCCAGCAGCCAAGCGAATGGCGGGGGGGCTAAGTACTTC	CASSQANGGGAKYF	TRBD2	TRBJ2-5	.	TRBV3-1/TRBV3-2
TGTGCCAGTAGTATTGCCGGGGGGAGGTGGAAAAATCAGCCCCAGCATTTT	CASSIAGGRWKNQPQHF	.	TRBJ1-5	.	TRBV19
TGTGCCAGCAGCTTGTATCTCCGAGGAGGCGAGCAGTACTTC	CASSLYLRGGEQYF	.	TRBJ2-7	.	TRBV5-6
TGTGCCAGCAGCAAACAGGGGGATGGCTACACCTTC	CASSKQGDGYTF	TRBD1	TRBJ1-2	.	TRBV11-2
TGCGCCAGCAGCCAAGAAATTAGCGGGGGGGGACCTCGGTACGAGCAGTACTTC	CASSQEISGGGPRYEQYF	TRBD2	TRBJ2-7	.	TRBV4-1
TGTGCCAGCAGCTTGAGGGGAGACACTGAAGCTTTCTTT	CASSLRGDTEAFF	.	TRBJ1-1	.	TRBV7-9
TGTGCCAGCCTTAGCCTTGATCCCTACGAGCAGTACTTC	CASLSLDPYEQYF	.	TRBJ2-7	once	TRBV6-5
TGTGCCAGCAGCCCCGGGACAGCTGCTAACTATGGCTACACCTTC	CASSPGTAANYGYTF	TRBD1	TRBJ1-2	.	TRBV7-6
TGTGCCAGCAGTTACCTACCAGGGATGAACACTGAAGCTTTCTTT	CASSYLPGMNTEAFF	.	TRBJ1-1	.	TRBV6-2/TRBV6-3
TGTGCCAGCAGCTTAGGGGGCGTTTACAATGAGCAGTTCTTC	CASSLGGVYNEQFF	.	TRBJ2-1	.	TRBV7-2